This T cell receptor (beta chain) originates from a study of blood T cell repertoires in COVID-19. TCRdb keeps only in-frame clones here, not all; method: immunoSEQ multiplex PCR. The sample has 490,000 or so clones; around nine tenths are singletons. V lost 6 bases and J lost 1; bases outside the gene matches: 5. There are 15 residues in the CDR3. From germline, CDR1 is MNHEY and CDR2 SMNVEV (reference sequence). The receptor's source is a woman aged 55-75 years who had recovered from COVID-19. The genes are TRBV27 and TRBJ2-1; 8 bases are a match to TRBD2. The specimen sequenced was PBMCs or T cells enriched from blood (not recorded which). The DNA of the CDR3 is TGTGCCAGCAGCCGAAGCGGGGGATCCTACAATGAGCAGTTCTTC. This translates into CASSRSGGSYNEQFF.